This section outlines one TCR beta chain sequence together with its context. Its antigen specificity is not known. The sample holds no much larger clone one base away, and base qualities are not on file. The data derive from a study of T cell responses to AZD1222 COVID-19 vaccine (dated by TCRdb to the early 2020s). Study-level background: Because spike-specific TCR depth and breadth did not differ between the two schedules, AZD1222 recipients who got a second dose at roughly 4 weeks were pooled with those who got a second dose at roughly 12 weeks. TCR sequencing covered over 230 trial participants: some 210 given two doses of AZD1222 and approximately 26 given two doses of MenACWY control vaccine. Trial participants were enrolled by age into 18-55, 56-69 and 70-plus year subgroups, with approximately 150, 28 and 58 TCR-sequenced participants respectively. Findings and caveats that apply to the study as a whole: No day 14 peak-response samples were available, so repertoires were characterized only after the peak T cell response. Most participants were white British and females outnumbered males, and the authors suggested that clonal diversity may have been underestimated. Conclusions about previously exposed vaccinees are limited because only a handful of AZD1222 recipients were SARS-CoV-2 seropositive at baseline. The 56-69-year group was small, and its depth increase did not reach significance, likely because of low power. CD4 TCRs associated with the vaccine covered the entire spike protein, and the dominant responses were in regions 160-218 and 743-854. A significant rise in spike-specific TCR breadth and depth was observed after two AZD1222 doses relative to day 0 and relative to MenACWY recipients. Nearly half of unique spike-specific TCRs reportedly recognized epitopes outside regions mutated in the B.1.351 and B.1.1.7 variants.

The CDR3 regions of human TCRbeta chains were analyzed by immunosequencing. The source study handled its data this way. TCRs in the repertoires were matched against a reference library of SARS-CoV-2-specific TCRs that had been generated with the MIRA antigen-specificity platform. Breadth was defined as the fraction of unique TCRs that were SARS-CoV-2-associated, and depth was defined as the fraction of total T cells that were SARS-CoV-2-associated. Each spike-specific TCR was assigned to its reactive spike region and to a CD4 or CD8 class using the MIRA data. Log10-transformed breadth and depth values were compared by one-way ANOVA with Sidak's multiple comparisons tests. The table comes from immuneACCESS by way of TCRdb, which keeps in-frame sequences with V and J called. Part of the clones is missing from these tables; in studies checked, under half for an unresolved V gene and the rest for unknown reasons. The V and J calls and clone size come from that table; D and trimming were worked out from the DNA. This sample has about 120,000 clones in its table, and around 91% of those were observed once. The ten biggest clones cover approximately 3.1% of the sample.

In light of the paper, this sample's time point label describes: baseline before first vaccination. Vaccinee samples were obtained from the UK trials COV001 and COV002, which included a single-blind randomized controlled phase 2/3 trial of AZD1222 (ChAdOx1 nCoV-19) in healthy adults. For TCRbeta chain sequencing, PBMC samples were collected from trial participants at day 0 and at day 28 after the second dose. From its cysteine to its phenylalanine, the CDR3 spans 16 amino acids. CDR3 DNA only is kept here, 48 bases in frame from base 1. A distance of 8 bases separates the germline ends of V and J, which lose 0 bases and 2 bases respectively. Looking up the germline V gene yields CDR1 MNHEY and CDR2 SVGAGI.

The sample was peripheral blood, taken on day 0 of AZD1222 vaccination. The chain was built from TRBV6-5 and TRBJ1-6; the D gene remains uncertain. The clonotype was recovered from an adult in good health. Read as DNA, the sequence is TGTGCCAGCAGTTACTCGGAAACAGCCTATAATTCACCCCTCCACTTT. This encodes CASSYSETAYNSPLHF.